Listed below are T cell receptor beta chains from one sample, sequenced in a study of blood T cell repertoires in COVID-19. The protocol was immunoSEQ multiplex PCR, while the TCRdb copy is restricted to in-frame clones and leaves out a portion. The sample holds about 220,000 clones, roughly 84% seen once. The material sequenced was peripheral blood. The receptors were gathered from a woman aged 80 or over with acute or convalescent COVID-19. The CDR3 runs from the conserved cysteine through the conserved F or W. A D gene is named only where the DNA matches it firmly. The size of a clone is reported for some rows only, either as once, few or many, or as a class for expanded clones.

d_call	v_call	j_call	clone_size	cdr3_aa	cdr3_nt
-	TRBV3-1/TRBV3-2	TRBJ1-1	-	CASSQDVQFGEAFF	TGTGCCAGCAGCCAAGACGTACAGTTCGGTGAAGCTTTCTTT
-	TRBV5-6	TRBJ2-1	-	CASSPLEPSSYNEQFF	TGTGCCAGCAGCCCACTAGAGCCCAGCTCCTACAATGAGCAGTTCTTC
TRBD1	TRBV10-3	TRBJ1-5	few	CAISEGQGAYQPQHF	TGTGCCATCAGTGAGGGGCAGGGGGCTTATCAGCCCCAGCATTTT
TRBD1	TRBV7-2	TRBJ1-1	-	CASSLGGQGNTEAFF	TGTGCCAGCAGCTTAGGGGGACAGGGGAACACTGAAGCTTTCTTT
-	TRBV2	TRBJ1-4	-	CASIIVGGEKLFF	TGTGCCAGCATCATCGTGGGGGGTGAAAAACTGTTTTTT
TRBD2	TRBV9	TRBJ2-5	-	CASSVVAGAQETQYF	TGTGCCAGCAGCGTAGTAGCGGGGGCCCAAGAGACCCAGTACTTC
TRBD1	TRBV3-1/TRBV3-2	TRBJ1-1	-	CASSPRTGGMNTEAFF	TGTGCCAGCAGCCCAAGGACAGGGGGAATGAACACTGAAGCTTTCTTT
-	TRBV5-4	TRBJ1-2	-	CASSFDSSYGYTF	TGTGCCAGCAGTTTTGACAGTAGCTATGGCTACACCTTC
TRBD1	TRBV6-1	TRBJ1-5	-	CASSGTGTGGGNQPQHF	TGTGCCAGCAGTGGGACCGGGACAGGGGGCGGCAATCAGCCCCAGCATTTT
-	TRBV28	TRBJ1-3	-	CASSLPGSLGNTIYF	TGTGCCAGCAGTTTGCCAGGGTCGCTCGGAAACACCATATATTTT
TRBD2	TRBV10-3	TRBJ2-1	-	CAISESGGGANEQFF	TGTGCCATCAGTGAGTCAGGCGGGGGGGCGAATGAGCAGTTCTTC
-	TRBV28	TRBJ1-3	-	CASSRTAQKMSGNTIYF	TGTGCCAGCAGCCGGACAGCTCAGAAAATGTCTGGAAACACCATATATTTT
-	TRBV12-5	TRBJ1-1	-	CASGLVGTTNTEAFF	TGTGCTAGTGGTTTGGTCGGGACAACGAACACTGAAGCTTTCTTT
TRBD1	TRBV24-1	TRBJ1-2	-	CATSDSSRQGKGYTF	TGTGCCACCAGTGATTCCAGTCGACAGGGAAAAGGCTACACCTTC
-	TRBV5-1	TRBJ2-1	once	CASSFAGPNNEQFF	TGCGCCAGCAGCTTCGCAGGGCCGAACAATGAGCAGTTCTTC
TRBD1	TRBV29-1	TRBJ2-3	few	CSVAQGARNTDTQYF	TGCAGCGTGGCCCAGGGGGCGCGTAACACAGATACGCAGTATTTT
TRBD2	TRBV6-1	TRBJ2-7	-	CASTPGERGTYEQYF	TGTGCCAGCACCCCAGGGGAGCGGGGGACCTACGAGCAGTACTTC
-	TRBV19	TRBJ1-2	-	CASSIDLYLPYGYTF	TGTGCCAGTAGTATAGATCTCTACCTCCCCTATGGCTACACCTTC
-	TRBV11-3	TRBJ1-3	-	CASSFVVSTSSGNTIYF	TGTGCCAGCAGCTTCGTGGTTAGCACCAGCTCTGGAAACACCATATATTTT
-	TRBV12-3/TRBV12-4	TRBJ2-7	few	CASSLGMGRSF	TGTGCCAGCAGTTTAGGAATGGGCAGGTCCTTC
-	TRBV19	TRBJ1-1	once	CASSMPVRFEAFF	TGTGCCAGTAGTATGCCAGTGAGGTTTGAAGCTTTCTTT
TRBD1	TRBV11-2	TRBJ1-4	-	CASRQGAANEKLFF	TGTGCCAGCAGACAGGGGGCAGCTAATGAAAAACTGTTTTTT
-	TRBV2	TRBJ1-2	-	CASSAGQFVYGYTF	TGTGCCAGCAGCGCCGGACAGTTTGTCTATGGCTACACCTTC
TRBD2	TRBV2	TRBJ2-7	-	CASRQDKRGEQYF	TGTGCCAGCAGACAGGACAAGCGGGGCGAGCAGTACTTC
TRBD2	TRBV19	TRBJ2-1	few	CASSRQGIGLAAYNEQFF	TGTGCCAGTAGTAGACAGGGGATAGGACTAGCGGCCTACAATGAGCAGTTCTTC
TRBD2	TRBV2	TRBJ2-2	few	CASNGRGTGELFF	TGTGCCAGCAATGGGCGGGGGACCGGGGAGCTGTTTTTT
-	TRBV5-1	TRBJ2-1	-	CASSVGLANEQFF	TGCGCCAGCAGCGTCGGACTCGCCAATGAGCAGTTCTTC
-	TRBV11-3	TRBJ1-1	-	CASSRGRISMNTEAFF	TGTGCTTCGAGCAGGGGCCGTATCTCAATGAACACTGAAGCTTTCTTT
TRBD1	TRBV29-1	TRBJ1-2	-	CSVEGTGTNYGYTF	TGCAGCGTTGAGGGGACAGGGACTAACTATGGCTACACCTTC
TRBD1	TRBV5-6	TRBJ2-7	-	CASSLGELTGNEQYF	TGTGCCAGCAGCTTGGGGGAGTTGACAGGGAACGAGCAGTACTTC
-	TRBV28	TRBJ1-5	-	CASSFAGGVNQPQHF	TGTGCCAGCAGTTTCGCGGGGGGCGTCAATCAGCCCCAGCATTTT
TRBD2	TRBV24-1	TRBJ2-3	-	CATSDPSSGEGTDTQYF	TGTGCCACCAGTGATCCGTCTAGCGGGGAAGGCACAGATACGCAGTATTTT
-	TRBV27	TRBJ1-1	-	CASSFRGLNTEAFF	TGTGCCAGCAGTTTCAGGGGCCTGAACACTGAAGCTTTCTTT
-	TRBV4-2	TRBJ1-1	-	CASSPDRGNTEAFF	TGTGCCAGCAGCCCGGACCGGGGGAACACTGAAGCTTTCTTT
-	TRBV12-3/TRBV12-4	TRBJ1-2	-	CATQNGVYGYTF	TGTGCCACCCAAAACGGGGTGTATGGCTACACCTTC
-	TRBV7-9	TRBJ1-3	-	CASSLSQPSGNTIYF	TGTGCCAGCAGCTTATCACAGCCTTCTGGAAACACCATATATTTT
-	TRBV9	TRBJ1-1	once	CASSVRGSAEAFF	TGTGCCAGCAGCGTAAGAGGGAGCGCTGAAGCTTTCTTT
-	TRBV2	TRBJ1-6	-	CASQQEGLWSPLHF	TGTGCCAGCCAGCAGGAGGGTTTATGGTCACCCCTCCACTTT
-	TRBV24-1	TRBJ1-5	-	CATSDLGRNDVNQPQHF	TGTGCCACCAGTGATTTGGGCAGGAATGATGTGAATCAGCCCCAGCATTTT
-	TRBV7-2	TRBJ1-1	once	CASRPRQAQLNTEAFF	TGTGCCAGCAGACCCCGACAGGCGCAGTTGAACACTGAAGCTTTCTTT
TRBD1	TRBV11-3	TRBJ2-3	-	CASSGERGRTDTQYF	TGTGCCAGCAGCGGGGAGAGGGGGCGCACAGATACGCAGTATTTT
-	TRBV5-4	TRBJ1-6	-	CASAMDSRDSPLHF	TGTGCCAGCGCCATGGACAGTCGGGATTCACCCCTCCACTTT
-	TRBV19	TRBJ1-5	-	CASSGGQKTHSNQPQHF	TGTGCCAGTAGTGGCGGACAGAAAACTCATAGCAATCAGCCCCAGCATTTT
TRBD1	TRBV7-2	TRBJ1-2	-	CASSSTGGIVGYTF	TGTGCCAGCAGCTCAACAGGGGGAATCGTAGGCTACACCTTC
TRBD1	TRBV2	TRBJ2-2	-	CASSERELGTGSSGELFF	TGTGCCAGCAGTGAACGGGAATTGGGGACAGGGTCGTCCGGGGAGCTGTTTTTT
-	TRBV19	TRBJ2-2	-	CASTESPANTGELFF	TGTGCCAGTACCGAGTCGCCGGCGAACACCGGGGAGCTGTTTTTT
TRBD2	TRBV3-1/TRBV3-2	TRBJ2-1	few	CASSLSGGPYNEQFF	TGTGCCAGCAGCCTTAGCGGGGGGCCTTACAATGAGCAGTTCTTC
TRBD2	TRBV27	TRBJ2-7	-	CASRGGYEQYF	TGTGCCAGCAGGGGAGGGTACGAGCAGTACTTC
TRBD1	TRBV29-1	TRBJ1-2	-	CSVEIGDSHGYTF	TGCAGCGTTGAAATTGGGGACAGTCATGGCTACACCTTC
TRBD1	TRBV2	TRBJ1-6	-	CASSLSGQGANSPLHF	TGTGCCAGCAGTCTTTCGGGACAGGGCGCAAATTCACCCCTCCACTTT
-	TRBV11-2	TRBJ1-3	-	CASSWLLSGNTIYF	TGTGCCAGCAGCTGGCTGTTGTCTGGAAACACCATATATTTT
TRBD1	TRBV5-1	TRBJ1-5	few	CASSPGTGSQPQHF	TGCGCCAGCAGCCCGGGGACAGGGAGCCAGCCCCAGCATTTT